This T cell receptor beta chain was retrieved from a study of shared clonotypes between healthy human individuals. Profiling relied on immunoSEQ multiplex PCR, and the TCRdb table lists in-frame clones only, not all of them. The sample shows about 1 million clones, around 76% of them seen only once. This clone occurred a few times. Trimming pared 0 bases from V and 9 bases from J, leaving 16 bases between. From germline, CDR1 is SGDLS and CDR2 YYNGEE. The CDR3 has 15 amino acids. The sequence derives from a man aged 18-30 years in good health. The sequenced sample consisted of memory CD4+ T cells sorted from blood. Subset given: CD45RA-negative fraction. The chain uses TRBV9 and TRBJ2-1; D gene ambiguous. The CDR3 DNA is TGTGCCAGCAGCGTAGAGGTCGCCCCAACTACTGAGCAGTTCTTC. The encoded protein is CASSVEVAPTTEQFF.